This T cell receptor beta chain was retrieved from a study of blood T cell repertoires in COVID-19. This clone was counted a single time. Method: immunoSEQ multiplex PCR; TCRdb's copy keeps in-frame clones and lacks some. The sample consists of approximately 200,000 clones, about 87% of them appearing once. Germline lookup yields CDR1 SGHRS and CDR2 YFSETQ. This CDR3 has 14 amino acids. V lost 4 bases to trimming and J lost 2 bases; unmatched junction nucleotides: 5. The chain combines TRBV5-1 with TRBJ2-7; the match to TRBD1 covers 8 bases. The origin of this receptor is a man aged 65 to 85 with acute or convalescent COVID-19. The sample consisted of peripheral blood. As DNA, the CDR3 is TGCGCCAGCAGCCCGACAGGGGAAGCCTACGAGCAGTACTTC. Protein sequence: CASSPTGEAYEQYF.